This T cell receptor beta chain was captured by sequencing in a study of blood T cell repertoires in COVID-19. Looking at the study overall: Samples representing acute and convalescent COVID-19 were sourced from the United States, Italy and Spain. PBMCs, B-cell-depleted T cells, or T cells provided the cDNA or gDNA that made up the material.

Germline lookup yields CDR1 MGHRA and CDR2 YSYEKL. The CDR3 spans 15 residues. V was trimmed by 2 bases and J by 0 bases, leaving 7 bases between them. As handled by the study authors: Nucleated cell number was recorded as an estimate derived from reference gene primer amplification. The repertoire was sequenced with immunoSEQ multiplex PCR; TCRdb's copy has only in-frame clones and lacks some. That table is the source of V, J and clone size, and D and trimming were worked out from the DNA. The table includes about 400,000 clones, around nine tenths detected once. The receptor was isolated from a human donor in a cohort sampled during active COVID-19. This sequence joins TRBV4-1 and TRBJ2-2; D not certain. The source material was peripheral blood. CDR3 nucleotide sequence: TGCGCCAGCAGCCAACTAGTTACGAACACCGGGGAGCTGTTTTTT. It is translated as CASSQLVTNTGELFF.